This T cell receptor (beta chain) was captured by sequencing in a study of beta chain features in type 1 diabetes. On the study more broadly: Patients were similar to healthy donors in age and gender (as well as in cell yields). Across the samples, 90 million to 120 million sorted cells were examined in total.

The authors reverse transcribed all of the isolated RNA, so sequencing captured expressed TCRB transcripts. Clones were sequenced by immunoSEQ multiplex PCR, and TCRdb holds only the in-frame ones, with some missing. This sample carries 860,000 or so clones, about a sixth of them seen once, and the ten largest clones take roughly 0.025%. Germline CDR1 reads SGHNT; CDR2 reads YYREEE (reference sequence). This CDR3 spans 17 amino acids. The V gene end was trimmed by 4 bases and the J gene end by 4 bases; junction bases not matched to a gene: 12. This clone was counted only a few times. V gene TRBV5-4 combines with J gene TRBJ2-1, with 9 bases aligning to TRBD2. The sequence came from a woman aged 18-35 years in good health. Sequencing was performed on naive CD4+ T cells from blood. The chain's CDR3 is CASSPTKTSGPYNEQFF. In nucleotides, the CDR3 is TGTGCCAGCAGCCCGACGAAAACTAGCGGGCCTTACAATGAGCAGTTCTTC.